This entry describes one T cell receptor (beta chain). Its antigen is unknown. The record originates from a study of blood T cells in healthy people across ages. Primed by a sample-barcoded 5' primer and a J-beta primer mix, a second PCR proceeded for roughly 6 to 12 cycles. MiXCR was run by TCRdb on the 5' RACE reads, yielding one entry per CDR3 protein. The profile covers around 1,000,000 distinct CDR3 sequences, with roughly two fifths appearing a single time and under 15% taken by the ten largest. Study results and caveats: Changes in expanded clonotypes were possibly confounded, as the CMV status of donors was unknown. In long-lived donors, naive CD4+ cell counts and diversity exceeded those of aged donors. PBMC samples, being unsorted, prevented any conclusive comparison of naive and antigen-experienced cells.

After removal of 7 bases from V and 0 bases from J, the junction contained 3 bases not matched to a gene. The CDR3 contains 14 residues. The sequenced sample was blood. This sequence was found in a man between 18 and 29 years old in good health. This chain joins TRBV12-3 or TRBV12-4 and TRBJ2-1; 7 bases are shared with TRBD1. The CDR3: CASKDRSSYNEQFF. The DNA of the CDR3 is TGTGCCAGCAAGGACAGGAGCTCCTACAATGAGCAGTTCTTC.